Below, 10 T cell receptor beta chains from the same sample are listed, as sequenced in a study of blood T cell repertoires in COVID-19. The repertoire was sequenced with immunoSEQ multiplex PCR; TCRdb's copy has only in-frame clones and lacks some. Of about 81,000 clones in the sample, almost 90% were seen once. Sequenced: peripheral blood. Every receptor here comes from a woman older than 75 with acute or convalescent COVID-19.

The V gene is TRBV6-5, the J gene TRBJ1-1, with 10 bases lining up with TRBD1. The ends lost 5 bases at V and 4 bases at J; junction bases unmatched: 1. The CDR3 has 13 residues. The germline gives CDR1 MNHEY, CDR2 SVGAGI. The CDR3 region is CASSRTGGTEAFF. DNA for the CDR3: TGTGCCAGCAGTCGGACAGGGGGCACTGAAGCTTTCTTT.

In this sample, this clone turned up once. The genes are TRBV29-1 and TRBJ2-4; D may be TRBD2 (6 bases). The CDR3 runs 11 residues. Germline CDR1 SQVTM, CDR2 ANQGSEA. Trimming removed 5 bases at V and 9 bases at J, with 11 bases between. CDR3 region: CSVWAAGIQYF. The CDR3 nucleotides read TGCAGCGTTTGGGCAGCGGGCATTCAGTACTTC.

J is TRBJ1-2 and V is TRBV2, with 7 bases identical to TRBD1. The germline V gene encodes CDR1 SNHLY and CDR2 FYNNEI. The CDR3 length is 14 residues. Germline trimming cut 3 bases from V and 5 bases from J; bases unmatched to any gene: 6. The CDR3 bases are TGTGCCAGCAGTGAGACAGGGTTGGGATATGGCTACACCTTC. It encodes CASSETGLGYGYTF.

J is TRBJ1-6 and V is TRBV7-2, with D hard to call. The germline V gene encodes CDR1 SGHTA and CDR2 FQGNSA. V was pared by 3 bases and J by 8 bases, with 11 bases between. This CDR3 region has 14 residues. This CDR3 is CASSFGRRDSPLHF. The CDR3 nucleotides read TGTGCCAGCAGCTTCGGCAGGCGGGATTCACCCCTCCACTTT. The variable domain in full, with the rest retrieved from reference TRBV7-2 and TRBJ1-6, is GAGVSQSPSNKVTEKGKDVELRCDPISGHTALYWYRQSLGQGLEFLIYFQGNSAPDKSGLPSDRFSAERTGGSVSTLTIQRTQQEDSAVYLCASSFGRRDSPLHFGNGTRLTVT.

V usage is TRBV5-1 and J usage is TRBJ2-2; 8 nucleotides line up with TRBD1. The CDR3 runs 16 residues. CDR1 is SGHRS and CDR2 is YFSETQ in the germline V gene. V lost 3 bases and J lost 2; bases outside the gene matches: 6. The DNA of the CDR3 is TGCGCCAGCAGCTCACGGACAGGGACTAACACCGGGGAGCTGTTTTTT. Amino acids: CASSSRTGTNTGELFF. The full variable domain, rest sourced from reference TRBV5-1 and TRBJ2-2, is KAGVTQTPRYLIKTRGQQVTLSCSPISGHRSVSWYQQTPGQGLQFLFEYFSETQRNKGNFPGRFSGRQFSNSRSEMNVSTLELGDSALYLCASSSRTGTNTGELFFGEGSRLTVL.

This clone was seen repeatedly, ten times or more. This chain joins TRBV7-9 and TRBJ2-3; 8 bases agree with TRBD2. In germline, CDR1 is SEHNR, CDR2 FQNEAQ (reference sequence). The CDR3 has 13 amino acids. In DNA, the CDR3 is TGTGCTGATCAGGGACTAGGGACAGATACGCAGTATTTT. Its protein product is CADQGLGTDTQYF. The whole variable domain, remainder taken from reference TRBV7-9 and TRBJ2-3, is DTGVSQNPRHKITKRGQNVTFRCDPISEHNRLYWYRQTLGQGPEFLTYFQNEAQLEKSRLLSDRFSAERPKGSFSTLEIQRTEQGDSAMYLCADQGLGTDTQYFGPGTRLTVL.

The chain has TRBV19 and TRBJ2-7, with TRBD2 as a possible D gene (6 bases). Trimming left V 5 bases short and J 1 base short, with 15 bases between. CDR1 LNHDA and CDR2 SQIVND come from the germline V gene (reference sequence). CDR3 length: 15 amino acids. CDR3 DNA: TGTGCCAGTAGTGTCGGTATCGGGGGATCCTACGAGCAGTACTTC. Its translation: CASSVGIGGSYEQYF.

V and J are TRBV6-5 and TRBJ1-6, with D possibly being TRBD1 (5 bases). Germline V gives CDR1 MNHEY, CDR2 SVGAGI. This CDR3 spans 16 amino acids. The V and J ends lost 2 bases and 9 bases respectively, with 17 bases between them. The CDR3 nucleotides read TGTGCCAGCAGTTACGTTAACAGGCCCGGGGGTTCACCCCTCCACTTT. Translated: CASSYVNRPGGSPLHF.

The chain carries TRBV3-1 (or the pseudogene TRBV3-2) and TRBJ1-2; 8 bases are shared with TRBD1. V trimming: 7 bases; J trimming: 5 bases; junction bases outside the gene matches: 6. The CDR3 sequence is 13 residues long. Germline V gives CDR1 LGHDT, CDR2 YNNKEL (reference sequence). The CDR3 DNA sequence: TGTGCCAGCAAGATGGGACAGGAGTATGGCTACACCTTC. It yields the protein CASKMGQEYGYTF.

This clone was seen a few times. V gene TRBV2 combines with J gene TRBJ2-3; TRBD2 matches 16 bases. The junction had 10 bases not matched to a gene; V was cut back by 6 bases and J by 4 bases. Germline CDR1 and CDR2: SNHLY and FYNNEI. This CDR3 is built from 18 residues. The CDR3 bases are TGTGCCAGCAGCCCCGGGACTAGCGGGAGGGCCGCGTCAGATACGCAGTATTTT. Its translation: CASSPGTSGRAASDTQYF. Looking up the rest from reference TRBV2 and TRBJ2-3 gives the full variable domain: EPEVTQTPSHQVTQMGQEVILRCVPISNHLYFYWYRQILGQKVEFLVSFYNNEISEKSEIFDDQFSVERPDGSNFTLKIRSTKLEDSAMYFCASSPGTSGRAASDTQYFGPGTRLTVL.